The rows below give T cell receptor beta chains drawn from one sample of a study of cytotoxic CD8 clonotypes in ibrutinib-treated CLL. Generated by immunoSEQ multiplex PCR, the TCRdb table keeps only in-frame clones and is missing some. The data contain tens of thousands of clones, around 63% of them seen just once; the ten biggest clones take up about 54%. Source: PBMCs, taken after 24 months of ibrutinib treatment. All receptors derive from a human donor with chronic lymphocytic leukemia. CDR3s include the opening cysteine and the closing phenylalanine or tryptophan. A D gene is named only where the DNA matches it firmly. Clone size is not always given. Where it is, it says once, few, many or a class for expanded clones.

clone_size: .; d_call: TRBD1; j_call: TRBJ1-4; v_call: TRBV27; cdr3_nt: TGTGCCAGCAGTCTTATCGGGACAGGGGGTTTGGGAACTAATGAAAAACTGTTTTTT; cdr3_aa: CASSLIGTGGLGTNEKLFF
clone_size: .; d_call: TRBD1; j_call: TRBJ2-7; v_call: TRBV6-5; cdr3_nt: TGTGCCAGCAGGGCCGGGACAGGACGTTACGAGCAGTACTTC; cdr3_aa: CASRAGTGRYEQYF
clone_size: once; d_call: .; j_call: TRBJ1-6; v_call: TRBV18; cdr3_nt: TGTGCCAGCTCCCCGGGTCCGGGTTCCTCACCCCTCCACTTT; cdr3_aa: CASSPGPGSSPLHF
clone_size: .; d_call: .; j_call: TRBJ2-7; v_call: TRBV27; cdr3_nt: TGTGCCAGCACCTTAAGGGGTGACTTGGCCTACGAGCAGTACTTC; cdr3_aa: CASTLRGDLAYEQYF
clone_size: .; d_call: .; j_call: TRBJ2-1; v_call: TRBV2; cdr3_nt: TGTGCCAGCAGGCCACCCCTTCACAATGAGCAGTTCTTC; cdr3_aa: CASRPPLHNEQFF
clone_size: few; d_call: .; j_call: TRBJ2-3; v_call: TRBV18; cdr3_nt: TGTGCCAGCTCACGTTCATGGGGGCGAGGAGATACGCAGTATTTT; cdr3_aa: CASSRSWGRGDTQYF
clone_size: once; d_call: .; j_call: TRBJ2-7; v_call: TRBV6-5; cdr3_nt: TGTGCCAGCAGTTACGTCAGGGGTTACGAGCAGTACTTC; cdr3_aa: CASSYVRGYEQYF
clone_size: .; d_call: .; j_call: TRBJ1-1; v_call: TRBV27; cdr3_nt: TGTGCCAGCAGTTTACGACCCCCCCGGGGGCAGGGCTACACTGAAGCTTTCTTT; cdr3_aa: CASSLRPPRGQGYTEAFF
clone_size: .; d_call: TRBD1; j_call: TRBJ1-1; v_call: TRBV6-6; cdr3_nt: TGTGCCAGCAGACTGGGACAGGGTAACACTGAAGCTTTCTTT; cdr3_aa: CASRLGQGNTEAFF
clone_size: .; d_call: TRBD2; j_call: TRBJ2-7; v_call: TRBV30; cdr3_nt: TGTGCCTGGAGGGGATCACTAGCGGGGGGGCAGGTGTACTTC; cdr3_aa: CAWRGSLAGGQVYF
clone_size: once; d_call: .; j_call: TRBJ1-4; v_call: TRBV30; cdr3_nt: TGTGCCTGGAGTGTAGGCGGTTTTGGGGGACTGTTTTTT; cdr3_aa: CAWSVGGFGGLFF
clone_size: .; d_call: .; j_call: TRBJ2-3; v_call: TRBV5-1; cdr3_nt: TGCGCCAGCAGCTTGGCAGGGGTGGGTGATACGCAGTATTTT; cdr3_aa: CASSLAGVGDTQYF
clone_size: .; d_call: .; j_call: TRBJ1-4; v_call: TRBV21-1; cdr3_nt: TGTGCCAGCAGCACCGGGACAGCGATCCCGAATGAAAAACTGTTTTTT; cdr3_aa: CASSTGTAIPNEKLFF
clone_size: once; d_call: .; j_call: TRBJ2-1; v_call: TRBV19; cdr3_nt: TGTGCCAGTAGTGCGGACGGTTACAATGAGCAGTTCTTC; cdr3_aa: CASSADGYNEQFF
clone_size: many; d_call: .; j_call: TRBJ2-3; v_call: TRBV9; cdr3_nt: TGTGCCAGCAGCGTAGGGGAGTTATGGGGAGAAGATACGCAGTATTTT; cdr3_aa: CASSVGELWGEDTQYF
clone_size: .; d_call: .; j_call: TRBJ2-6; v_call: TRBV4-3; cdr3_nt: TGCGCCAGCAGCCATACTTTCGGCGGGGCGTACATGACTGGGGCCAACGTCCTGACTTTC; cdr3_aa: CASSHTFGGAYMTGANVLTF
clone_size: .; d_call: .; j_call: TRBJ1-5; v_call: TRBV4-3; cdr3_nt: TGCGCCAGCAGCCGAGGGTGGGGTCAGCCCCAGCATTTT; cdr3_aa: CASSRGWGQPQHF
clone_size: .; d_call: .; j_call: TRBJ2-7; v_call: TRBV5-1; cdr3_nt: TGCGCCAGCAGCTTGGAGGGGCTCTACGAGCAGTACTTC; cdr3_aa: CASSLEGLYEQYF
clone_size: .; d_call: .; j_call: TRBJ1-1; v_call: TRBV5-5; cdr3_nt: TGTGCCAGCAGCCCTAACACTGAAGCTTTCTTT; cdr3_aa: CASSPNTEAFF
clone_size: few; d_call: .; j_call: TRBJ2-7; v_call: TRBV5-8; cdr3_nt: TGTGCCAGCAGATCCGTGGGCTACGAGCAGTACTTC; cdr3_aa: CASRSVGYEQYF
clone_size: .; d_call: .; j_call: TRBJ1-1; v_call: TRBV5-4; cdr3_nt: TGTGCCAGCAGCTTACCGGGACCGAACACTGAAGCTTTCTTT; cdr3_aa: CASSLPGPNTEAFF
clone_size: .; d_call: .; j_call: TRBJ1-5; v_call: TRBV28; cdr3_nt: TGTGCCAGCAGACTACTACAAGCGCCCCAGCATTTT; cdr3_aa: CASRLLQAPQHF
clone_size: many; d_call: .; j_call: TRBJ2-4; v_call: TRBV9; cdr3_nt: TGTGCCAGCAGTTTGGTGGGGTCTGACATTCAGTACTTC; cdr3_aa: CASSLVGSDIQYF
clone_size: .; d_call: TRBD1; j_call: TRBJ1-4; v_call: TRBV10-3; cdr3_nt: TGTGCCATCAGTGAGTCGGGACAGGGTTACAAACTGTTTTTT; cdr3_aa: CAISESGQGYKLFF
clone_size: .; d_call: TRBD2; j_call: TRBJ2-7; v_call: TRBV11-2; cdr3_nt: TGTGCCAGCAACTCCGGGGGGGGATACGAGCAGTACTTC; cdr3_aa: CASNSGGGYEQYF
clone_size: .; d_call: TRBD1; j_call: TRBJ1-4; v_call: TRBV4-3; cdr3_nt: TGCGCCAGCAGCCGAATACTAGACAGGGGGCTTGAAAAACTGTTTTTT; cdr3_aa: CASSRILDRGLEKLFF
clone_size: .; d_call: TRBD2; j_call: TRBJ2-5; v_call: TRBV6-1; cdr3_nt: TGTGCCAGCAGTGCTACTAGCGGGGGGGCCGGAGAGACCCAGTACTTC; cdr3_aa: CASSATSGGAGETQYF
clone_size: few; d_call: TRBD2; j_call: TRBJ2-7; v_call: TRBV7-9; cdr3_nt: TGTGCCAGCAGCCCCCGGGGGGAAACCCAGTCGAACGAGCAGTACTTC; cdr3_aa: CASSPRGETQSNEQYF
clone_size: .; d_call: TRBD1; j_call: TRBJ1-2; v_call: TRBV11-2; cdr3_nt: TGTGCCAGCAGCAAACGGACAGGGGAGGGGGACTATGGCTACACCTTC; cdr3_aa: CASSKRTGEGDYGYTF
clone_size: few; d_call: .; j_call: TRBJ1-1; v_call: TRBV5-1; cdr3_nt: TGCGCCAGCAGCCCGGTACGGGGAAACACTGAAGCTTTCTTT; cdr3_aa: CASSPVRGNTEAFF
clone_size: .; d_call: .; j_call: TRBJ2-5; v_call: TRBV4-1; cdr3_nt: TGCGCCAGCAGCCAAATTAGGGGTGAGACCCAGTACTTC; cdr3_aa: CASSQIRGETQYF
clone_size: .; d_call: .; j_call: TRBJ2-1; v_call: TRBV7-6; cdr3_nt: TGTGCCAGCAGCCCCGGATCCGGACTCAGCTCCTACAATGAGCAGTTCTTC; cdr3_aa: CASSPGSGLSSYNEQFF
clone_size: .; d_call: .; j_call: TRBJ1-4; v_call: TRBV28; cdr3_nt: TGTGCCAGCGTTGGCAGGGCGAGATCACCGACTAATGAAAAACTGTTTTTT; cdr3_aa: CASVGRARSPTNEKLFF
clone_size: .; d_call: .; j_call: TRBJ2-1; v_call: TRBV5-1; cdr3_nt: TGCGCCAGCAGCCCAACCGCGGGGGCGCAGTTCTTC; cdr3_aa: CASSPTAGAQFF
clone_size: .; d_call: .; j_call: TRBJ2-7; v_call: TRBV7-2; cdr3_nt: TGTGCCAGCAGCCCCTGGGGCCCCAGCTCCTACGAGCAGTACTTC; cdr3_aa: CASSPWGPSSYEQYF
clone_size: .; d_call: .; j_call: TRBJ1-4; v_call: TRBV6-5; cdr3_nt: TGTGCCAGCAGTTACGACAGATATAATGAAAAACTGTTTTTT; cdr3_aa: CASSYDRYNEKLFF
clone_size: .; d_call: .; j_call: TRBJ2-3; v_call: TRBV29-1; cdr3_nt: TGCAGCGAGGGACGACCCACAGATACGCAGTATTTT; cdr3_aa: CSEGRPTDTQYF
clone_size: .; d_call: TRBD1; j_call: TRBJ1-5; v_call: TRBV2; cdr3_nt: TGTGCCAGCAGTCTTGACAGGGCGGGCAATCAGCCCCAGCATTTT; cdr3_aa: CASSLDRAGNQPQHF
clone_size: .; d_call: .; j_call: TRBJ1-2; v_call: TRBV30; cdr3_nt: TGTGCCTGGACTCGACCCGGGCGCGGGTATGGCTACACCTTC; cdr3_aa: CAWTRPGRGYGYTF
clone_size: .; d_call: .; j_call: TRBJ2-7; v_call: TRBV15; cdr3_nt: TGTGCCACCAGCAGATATGGAACCTACGAGCAGTACTTC; cdr3_aa: CATSRYGTYEQYF
clone_size: .; d_call: TRBD2; j_call: TRBJ2-2; v_call: TRBV29-1; cdr3_nt: TGCAGCGCTCTAGCGGGGGGGGCCACCGGGGAGCTGTTTTTT; cdr3_aa: CSALAGGATGELFF